This T cell receptor (beta chain) was retrieved from a study of T cell changes during pregnancy in multiple sclerosis. The data were produced by immunoSEQ multiplex PCR, yet TCRdb's version contains in-frame clones alone and is incomplete. Of approximately 33,000 clones listed, around 90% are singletons. CDR1 LNHDA and CDR2 SQIVND come from the germline V gene (reference sequence). Trimming pared 5 bases from V and 11 bases from J, leaving 12 bases between. The CDR3 has 11 amino acids. The receptor was isolated from a female donor in good health, enrolled as a control in a pregnancy study. The J gene is TRBJ1-1, the V gene TRBV19; unclear D gene. Here the sequenced sample was CD4+ T cells from peripheral blood mononuclear cells, taken in the first trimester of pregnancy. CDR3 bases: TGTGCCAGTAGTTACTGGACGGGGGCTTTCTTT. Translation gives CASSYWTGAFF.